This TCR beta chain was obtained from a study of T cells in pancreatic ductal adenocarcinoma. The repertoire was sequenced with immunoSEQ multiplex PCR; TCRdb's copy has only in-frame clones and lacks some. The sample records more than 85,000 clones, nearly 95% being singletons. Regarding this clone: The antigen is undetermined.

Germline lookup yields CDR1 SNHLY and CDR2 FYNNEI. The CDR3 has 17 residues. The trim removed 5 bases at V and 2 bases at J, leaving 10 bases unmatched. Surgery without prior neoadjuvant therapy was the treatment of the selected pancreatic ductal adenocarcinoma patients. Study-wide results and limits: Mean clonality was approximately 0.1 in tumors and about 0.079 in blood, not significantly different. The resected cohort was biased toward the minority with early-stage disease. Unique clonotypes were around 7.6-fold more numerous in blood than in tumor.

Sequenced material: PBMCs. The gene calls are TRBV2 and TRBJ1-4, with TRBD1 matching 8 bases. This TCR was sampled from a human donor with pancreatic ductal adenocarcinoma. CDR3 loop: CASSPAQGAPTNEKLFF. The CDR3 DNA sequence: TGTGCCAGCAGTCCGGCTCAGGGGGCGCCCACTAATGAAAAACTGTTTTTT.